This T cell receptor beta chain was found in a study of blood T cell repertoires in COVID-19. Repertoires were generated with immunoSEQ multiplex PCR, while TCRdb's copy carries only in-frame clones and drops some. The data contain around 290,000 clones, roughly 91% of them singletons. The CDR3 loop spans 16 amino acids. The germline V and J ends were trimmed by 2 bases and 7 bases, with 20 bases remaining between them. Germline CDR1 reads SGHDN; CDR2 reads FVKESK. Material for sequencing was peripheral blood. The sequence was collected from a middle-aged man with acute or convalescent COVID-19. The V gene is TRBV14, the J gene TRBJ1-2; a possible D gene is TRBD1 (5 bases). The chain's CDR3 is CASSQFLTLTGSGYTF. CDR3 bases: TGTGCCAGCAGCCAATTCCTAACTCTTACAGGCAGTGGCTACACCTTC.